Each of the 26 T cell receptor beta chains below was sequenced from the same sample in a study of cytomegalovirus exposure and HLA in healthy donors (dated by TCRdb to the late 2010s). The library was obtained by the immunoSEQ multiplex PCR assay. For the multiplex PCR, a mixture combining 60 forward primers for TCR Vbeta segments and 13 reverse primers for TCR Jbeta segments was used. Not all clones reach the TCRdb copy of this immuneACCESS table, which keeps in-frame sequences only. Checked studies attribute under half of the gap to unresolved V genes and leave the rest unexplained. This sample lists 82,000 or so clones; roughly 9.1% were detected once. Jointly, the top ten make up roughly a quarter of the sample. Sequencing used PBMCs. These receptors came from a man aged 55 to 69 in good health and CMV-seropositive.

V gene TRBV4-1 combines with J gene TRBJ1-1; no reliable D call. CDR1 MGHRA and CDR2 YSYEKL come from the germline V gene. This CDR3 contains 13 residues. V lost 2 bases and J 2 bases, leaving 6 bases between the germline ends. The CDR3 protein is CASSQTTNTEAFF. The CDR3 nucleotides are TGCGCCAGCAGCCAAACAACCAACACTGAAGCTTTCTTT.

The chain couples TRBV9 to TRBJ1-1; TRBD1 matches 8 bases. Trimming at V came to 4 bases and at J to 2 bases, leaving 7 bases not matched to a gene. Per germline, CDR1 SGDLS and CDR2 YYNGEE. The CDR3 extends over 15 amino acids. The CDR3 nucleotides are TGTGCCAGCAGCCCCAGGACAGGGCTCAACACTGAAGCTTTCTTT. Amino acids: CASSPRTGLNTEAFF.

V is TRBV7-3 and J is TRBJ2-5; 10 positions match TRBD2. Germline CDR1 and CDR2: SGHTA and FQGTGA. The CDR3 is 16 residues long. V shed 4 bases, J shed 5 bases, and the junction held 10 bases outside the gene matches. CDR3 sequence reads: CASSSTGTSVTETQYF. In nucleotides, the CDR3 is TGTGCCAGCAGCTCAACCGGGACTAGCGTTACGGAGACCCAGTACTTC. The variable domain in full, completed from reference TRBV7-3 and TRBJ2-5, reads GAGVSQTPSNKVTEKGKYVELRCDPISGHTALYWYRQSLGQGPEFLIYFQGTGAADDSGLPNDRFFAVRPEGSVSTLKIQRTERGDSAVYLCASSSTGTSVTETQYFGPGTRLLVL.

Concerning this clone: One junction end does not reproduce the germline sequence, and a read error may be involved. This rearrangement joins TRBV5-1 to TRBJ2-1; 10 bases match TRBD2. Germline CDR1 reads SGHRS; CDR2 reads YFSETQ. The CDR3 contains 17 residues. CDR3 DNA: TGCGCCAGCAGCTTGGAAGTGACTAGCGGGCGATACAATGAGCAGCTCTTC. It specifies CASSLEVTSGRYNEQLF.

The rearrangement links TRBV2 to TRBJ2-5; TRBD1 matches at 9 bases. The junction had 5 bases not matched to a gene; V was cut back by 8 bases and J by 4 bases. This CDR3 contains 13 residues. Germline CDR1 SNHLY, CDR2 FYNNEI. CDR3 loop: CASGTGLGETQYF. The DNA for the CDR3 is TGTGCCAGCGGGACAGGGCTCGGAGAGACCCAGTACTTC.

The genes are TRBV29-1 and TRBJ2-2; 14 bases match TRBD2. CDR1 SQVTM and CDR2 ANQGSEA come from the germline V gene. This CDR3 has 17 amino acids. Unmatched junction bases numbered 9, after V lost 6 bases and J lost 3 bases. The CDR3 reads CSVEGLAGEPYTGELFF. CDR3 bases: TGCAGCGTCGAGGGACTAGCGGGAGAGCCCTACACCGGGGAGCTGTTTTTT.

This clone turned up a few times. This sequence joins TRBV19 and TRBJ1-2; 8 nucleotides align to TRBD1. Germline CDR1 and CDR2: LNHDA and SQIVND (reference sequence). J was trimmed by 8 bases and V by 7 bases; bases with no gene match: 9. The length of the CDR3 is 13 residues. DNA of the CDR3: TGTGCCAGTACCACCGGACAGGGACGAGGCTACACCTTC. It encodes CASTTGQGRGYTF.

A few counts support this clone. The rearrangement joins TRBV2 to TRBJ2-7; 13 nucleotides line up with TRBD2. The germline V gene has CDR1 SNHLY and CDR2 FYNNEI. V lost 3 bases to trimming and J lost 1 base; unmatched junction nucleotides: 0. The CDR3 runs 15 residues. Written as DNA, the CDR3 is TGTGCCAGCAGTGAGACTAGCGGGAGGTCCTACGAGCAGTACTTC. Translating gives CASSETSGRSYEQYF.

The chain couples TRBV4-2 to TRBJ2-3; possible D gene TRBD1, 6 bases. The CDR3 totals 18 residues. V was trimmed by 3 bases and J by 4 bases, leaving 23 bases between them. The germline V gene encodes CDR1 LGHNA and CDR2 YNFKEQ. CDR3 sequence (DNA): TGTGCCAGCAGCCATTCAACCTACAGGGACGGTGTGGCAGATACGCAGTATTTT. It yields the protein CASSHSTYRDGVADTQYF.

The J gene is TRBJ1-1, the V gene TRBV30; D is undetermined. CDR1 is GTSNPN and CDR2 is SVGIG in the germline V gene (reference sequence). Trimming pared 4 bases from V and 6 bases from J, leaving 15 bases between. The CDR3 sequence is 13 residues long. The CDR3 region is CAWNSRWLPEAFF. The CDR3 DNA follows: TGTGCCTGGAACTCCAGGTGGTTGCCTGAAGCTTTCTTT.

About this clone itself: In the same sample, other DNA sequences code for this CDR3. This chain links TRBV7-9 with TRBJ1-4, with 11 bases fitting TRBD1. Germline V gives CDR1 SEHNR, CDR2 FQNEAQ (reference sequence). This CDR3 is 16 amino acids long. Unmatched junction bases numbered 3, after V lost 4 bases and J lost 2 bases. Here the CDR3 DNA reads TGTGCCAGCAGCTACGGACAGGGGGCCACTAATGAAAAACTGTTTTTT. Translation: CASSYGQGATNEKLFF.

This chain connects TRBV18 to TRBJ1-4; 7 bases line up with TRBD1. The CDR3 runs to 15 residues. The trim removed 3 bases at V and 5 bases at J, leaving 6 bases unmatched. The germline gives CDR1 KGHSH, CDR2 LQKENI. The CDR3 loop reads CASSPFGTVNEKLFF. The CDR3 DNA reads TGTGCCAGCTCACCCTTCGGGACAGTGAATGAAAAACTGTTTTTT.

This clone was detected a few times. The chain carries TRBV27 and TRBJ1-4, with D uncertain. There are 13 residues in the CDR3. V was trimmed by 2 bases and J by 8 bases, leaving 9 bases between them. Germline V lookup: CDR1 MNHEY, CDR2 SMNVEV (reference sequence). The CDR3 DNA sequence: TGTGCCAGCAGTTTAAGCTTGAGAGAAAAACTGTTTTTT. This codes for CASSLSLREKLFF.

This clone was detected only a few times. This chain uses TRBV5-1 with TRBJ2-7; possible D gene TRBD1, 5 bases. This CDR3 is 14 amino acids long. Germline loops: CDR1 SGHRS, CDR2 YFSETQ. V was shortened by 1 base and J by 2 bases, with 10 bases between the two germline ends. CDR3 in amino acids: CASSLNRQTYEQYF. The CDR3, as DNA: TGCGCCAGCAGCTTGAACAGGCAAACCTACGAGCAGTACTTC.

V and J are TRBV7-8 and TRBJ1-4, with a tentative D call TRBD1 (6 bases). V was shortened by 5 bases and J by 4 bases, with 17 bases between the two germline ends. The CDR3 consists of 16 residues. Germline CDR1 SGHVS, CDR2 FQNEAQ. The CDR3 loop reads CASSTQTGVYNEKLFF. CDR3 nucleotides: TGTGCCAGCAGCACCCAGACAGGAGTCTATAATGAAAAACTGTTTTTT.

V gene TRBV7-8 combines with J gene TRBJ2-7, with D possibly TRBD1 on 5 matching bases. Trimming pared 7 bases from V and 6 bases from J, leaving 16 bases between. CDR1 is SGHVS and CDR2 is FQNEAQ in the germline V gene. The CDR3 contains 13 residues. In DNA, the CDR3 is TGTGCCAGCACCTTTAACCAGGGAACCGAGCAGTACTTC. Amino acid sequence: CASTFNQGTEQYF.

This clone was detected only a few times. The V and J genes are TRBV2 and TRBJ2-6; 7 bases are shared with TRBD2. This CDR3 region has 15 residues. V shed 6 bases and J 2 bases; nucleotides not matched to a gene: 4. Germline CDR1 SNHLY, CDR2 FYNNEI. The CDR3 region is CASSPGLAGANVLTF. Here the CDR3 DNA reads TGTGCCAGCAGCCCTGGACTAGCTGGGGCCAACGTCCTGACTTTC.

As to this clone: This is likely an artifact of a read error, given a far larger clone one base away. Other DNA sequences in the same sample also yield this CDR3. This chain's CDR3 is CASSPTGIGGEKLFF. The CDR3 DNA sequence: TGTGCCAGCAGCCCGACAGGAATAGGAGGTGAAAAACTGTTTTTC. The chain carries TRBV5-6 and TRBJ1-4, with D tentatively TRBD1 (6 bases). The CDR3 length is 15 residues. The germline CDR1 and CDR2 sequences are SGHDT and YYEEEE.

This clone was seen a few times. This chain uses TRBV2 with TRBJ2-7, with 9 bases that match TRBD2. Unmatched junction bases numbered 4, after V lost 6 bases and J lost 1 base. The CDR3 sequence is 14 residues long. Looked up from germline, CDR1 is SNHLY and CDR2 is FYNNEI. The DNA of the CDR3 is TGTGCCAGCAGGGGACTAGCTTTTTCCTACGAGCAGTACTTC. It is translated as CASRGLAFSYEQYF.

This clone was found a few times. The chain uses TRBV6-4 and TRBJ2-1; TRBD2 matches at 7 bases. The CDR3 runs 12 residues. V gave up 9 bases and J gave up 5 bases; unmatched junction bases: 4. Per germline, CDR1 MRHNA and CDR2 SNTAGT. The CDR3 reads CARERGDNEQFF. CDR3 in DNA: TGTGCCAGGGAACGGGGGGACAATGAGCAGTTCTTC.

The V and J genes are TRBV2 and TRBJ1-1, with D tentatively TRBD1 (6 bases). Germline V lookup: CDR1 SNHLY, CDR2 FYNNEI. CDR3 length equals 17 residues. V was shortened by 8 bases and J by 0 bases, with 22 bases between the two germline ends. Written as DNA, the CDR3 is TGTGCCAGCTTAGGGGGGCCGGGGGGCGGAATGAACACTGAAGCTTTCTTT. Its protein product is CASLGGPGGGMNTEAFF.

The chain links TRBV28 to TRBJ2-5; 8 nucleotides agree with TRBD2. Germline lookup yields CDR1 MDHEN and CDR2 SYDVKM. The V segment lost 7 bases and the J segment 5 bases; nucleotides outside the gene matches: 9. The length of the CDR3 is 14 residues. CDR3 loop: CASTSRTSLETQYF. Here the CDR3 DNA reads TGTGCCAGCACCTCACGGACTAGCTTGGAGACCCAGTACTTC.

Only a few counts were recorded for this clone. The J gene is TRBJ2-3, the V gene TRBV7-3, with a possible D match to TRBD1 (5 bases). There are 13 residues in the CDR3. V was clipped by 4 bases and J by 4 bases, with 9 bases between them. CDR1 and CDR2 from the germline V gene are SGHTA and FQGTGA. The CDR3, as DNA: TGTGCCAGCAGCTCCCAAGGGGCAGATACGCAGTATTTT. It yields the protein CASSSQGADTQYF. Based on the CDR3 plus reference TRBV7-3 and TRBJ2-3, the full variable domain is GAGVSQTPSNKVTEKGKYVELRCDPISGHTALYWYRQSLGQGPEFLIYFQGTGAADDSGLPNDRFFAVRPEGSVSTLKIQRTERGDSAVYLCASSSQGADTQYFGPGTRLTVL.

This clone came up a few times. The V gene is TRBV7-9, the J gene TRBJ2-1, with TRBD2 as a possible D gene (5 bases). V lost 9 bases, J lost 4 bases, and 16 bases lay in between. The CDR3 length is 14 residues. Germline V gene data show CDR1 as SEHNR and CDR2 as FQNEAQ (reference sequence). CDR3 amino acids: CASLYGEGYNEQFF. CDR3 DNA sequence: TGTGCCAGTCTCTACGGGGAAGGGTACAATGAGCAGTTCTTC.

The chain uses TRBV2 and TRBJ1-3; D not resolved. V was shortened by 5 bases and J by 0 bases, with 11 bases between the two germline ends. Germline assignment: CDR1 SNHLY and CDR2 FYNNEI. This CDR3 spans 15 amino acids. The CDR3 coding sequence is TGTGCCAGCAGTTTAACCATGAGCTCTGGAAACACCATATATTTT. It is translated as CASSLTMSSGNTIYF.

This clone was detected a few times. The chain employs TRBV6-6 and TRBJ2-7; 8 positions agree with TRBD2. The V and J ends lost 2 bases and 6 bases, in that order; junction bases with no gene match: 9. The CDR3 spans 15 residues. In germline, CDR1 is MNHNY, CDR2 SVGAGI (reference sequence). The CDR3 spells CASSYRAGAQCEQYF. The CDR3 nucleotides read TGTGCCAGCAGTTACCGAGCGGGAGCACAGTGCGAGCAGTACTTC.